The 16 T cell receptor beta chains in this list originate from one sample, sequenced in a study of shared clonotypes between healthy human individuals. Generated by immunoSEQ multiplex PCR, the TCRdb table keeps only in-frame clones and is missing some. The sample has 2 million to 2.5 million clones; approximately 96% are singletons. What was sequenced was naive CD4+ T cells sorted from blood. Documented subset: CD45RA+ positively selected. These receptors originate from a man between 18 and 35 years old in good health.

The rearrangement uses TRBV5-1 and TRBJ1-2; 10 nucleotides align to TRBD1. Germline V gene lookup returns CDR1 SGHRS and CDR2 YFSETQ. V was clipped by 1 base and J by 6 bases; unmatched bases: 9. This CDR3 region has 16 residues. CDR3 loop: CASSLRGGQGLDGYTF. The CDR3 DNA reads as TGCGCCAGCAGCTTGAGAGGGGGACAGGGGTTAGATGGCTACACCTTC.

CDR3: CASTPRDRGNYGYTF. CDR3 bases: TGTGCCAGCACCCCCCGGGACAGGGGAAACTATGGCTACACCTTC. J is TRBJ1-2 and V is TRBV28; 10 nucleotides line up with TRBD1. This CDR3 is built from 15 residues. Looked up from germline, CDR1 is MDHEN and CDR2 is SYDVKM. Trimming cost V 7 bases and J 2 bases; bases outside gene matches: 7.

The V and J genes are TRBV5-4 and TRBJ2-2; 7 bases match TRBD1. Germline CDR1 is SGHNT and CDR2 is YYREEE (reference sequence). This CDR3 spans 13 amino acids. Losses at the gene ends were 6 bases for V and 7 bases for J; bases not matched to a gene: 6. CDR3: CASTTGAGGELFF. The CDR3 bases are TGTGCCAGCACCACAGGGGCGGGCGGGGAGCTGTTTTTT. The variable domain in full, with the rest retrieved from reference TRBV5-4 and TRBJ2-2, is ETGVTQSPTHLIKTRGQQVTLRCSSQSGHNTVSWYQQALGQGPQFIFQYYREEENGRGNFPPRFSGLQFPNYSSELNVNALELDDSALYLCASTTGAGGELFFGEGSRLTVL.

V gene TRBV30 combines with J gene TRBJ1-2; no clear D. The CDR3 runs 14 residues. Trimming took off 2 bases at V and 1 base at J, with 11 bases between the two ends. Germline assignment: CDR1 GTSNPN and CDR2 SVGIG (reference sequence). CDR3 amino acids: CAWSMGSGNYGYTF. The CDR3 DNA is TGTGCCTGGAGTATGGGGTCCGGTAACTATGGCTACACCTTC.

For this clone: Distinct nucleotide sequences in the sample also encode this CDR3. The rearrangement uses TRBV18 and TRBJ1-5; the D is unclear. Trimming cost V 6 bases and J 3 bases, with 12 bases left between them. The CDR3 spans 14 residues. The germline gives CDR1 KGHSH, CDR2 LQKENI. Here the CDR3 reads CASSPDRLNQPQHF. The CDR3 DNA sequence: TGTGCCAGCTCTCCCGACCGCCTCAATCAGCCCCAGCATTTT.

A single count supports this clone. The chain carries TRBV19 and TRBJ1-1; 7 bases align to TRBD1. Germline V gene data show CDR1 as LNHDA and CDR2 as SQIVND (reference sequence). V trimming: 4 bases; J trimming: 2 bases; junction bases outside the gene matches: 7. The length of the CDR3 is 15 residues. In nucleotides, the CDR3 is TGTGCCAGTAGTAGAGGGGGCGCGGGAAACACTGAAGCTTTCTTT. Its translation: CASSRGGAGNTEAFF. Combining the CDR3 with reference TRBV19 and TRBJ1-1 gives the whole variable domain DGGITQSPKYLFRKEGQNVTLSCEQNLNHDAMYWYRQDPGQGLRLIYYSQIVNDFQKGDIAEGYSVSREKKESFPLTVTSAQKNPTAFYLCASSRGGAGNTEAFFGQGTRLTVV.

The genes are TRBV29-1 and TRBJ2-5, with TRBD2 identical over 11 bases. Germline trimming cut 6 bases from V and 1 base from J; bases unmatched to any gene: 1. Per the germline V gene, CDR1 is SQVTM and CDR2 is ANQGSEA. This CDR3 has 13 amino acids. DNA for the CDR3: TGCAGCGTCGGGACTAGCGGCCAAGAGACCCAGTACTTC. Its translation: CSVGTSGQETQYF.

This chain uses TRBV10-3 with TRBJ1-5; no firm D call. Germline CDR1 ENHRY, CDR2 SYGVKD. CDR3 size: 14 residues. The V and J ends lost 0 bases and 3 bases respectively, with 6 bases between them. The CDR3 is CAISESSTNQPQHF. The CDR3 DNA sequence: TGTGCCATCAGTGAGTCTTCGACCAATCAGCCCCAGCATTTT.

The chain links TRBV5-1 to TRBJ2-1; 11 bases map to TRBD2. Germline CDR1 SGHRS, CDR2 YFSETQ. The CDR3 loop spans 15 amino acids. With 2 bases clipped from V and 10 bases from J, the junction kept 8 bases outside the gene matches. The chain's CDR3 is CASSFALAGGREQFF. In DNA, the CDR3 is TGCGCCAGCAGCTTCGCGCTAGCGGGGGGCCGGGAGCAGTTCTTC.

This chain joins TRBV9 and TRBJ1-1, with D possibly TRBD1 on 6 matching bases. CDR3 length: 15 residues. Germline CDR1 SGDLS, CDR2 YYNGEE. The V and J ends lost 0 bases and 5 bases respectively, with 14 bases between them. The CDR3 bases are TGTGCCAGCAGCGTAGTGGACAGTAAAGAAACTGAAGCTTTCTTT. This codes for CASSVVDSKETEAFF.

V gene TRBV9 combines with J gene TRBJ1-2, with D possibly TRBD1 on 6 matching bases. Germline values: CDR1 SGDLS, CDR2 YYNGEE. The ends were cut back, 0 bases at V and 4 bases at J, with 13 bases in the middle. CDR3 size: 15 residues. The CDR3 reads CASSVVDQGPYGYTF. The CDR3 DNA is TGTGCCAGCAGCGTAGTTGACCAGGGGCCCTATGGCTACACCTTC.

The genes are TRBV18 and TRBJ1-1; D unresolved. V was cut by 1 base and J by 1 base, with 7 bases left in between. The germline CDR1 and CDR2 sequences are KGHSH and LQKENI. The CDR3 runs 14 residues. The CDR3 sequence is CASSPLNGNTEAFF. The CDR3 region has the DNA TGTGCCAGCTCACCACTCAACGGGAACACTGAAGCTTTCTTT.

The chain employs TRBV6-1 and TRBJ2-3; D unresolved. The germline V and J ends were trimmed by 4 bases and 6 bases, with 8 bases remaining between them. CDR3 length equals 12 residues. Germline values: CDR1 MNHNS, CDR2 SASEGT. The CDR3: CASSVFRDTQYF. CDR3 coding DNA: TGTGCCAGCAGTGTGTTCCGGGATACGCAGTATTTT.

The chain is built from TRBV18 and TRBJ1-4; D possibly corresponds to TRBD1 (5 bases). This CDR3 region has 17 residues. The ends were cut back, 6 bases at V and 2 bases at J, with 19 bases in the middle. CDR1 and CDR2 from the germline V gene are KGHSH and LQKENI. The CDR3 sequence is CASSQRPQGPTNEKLFF. The CDR3 coding sequence is TGTGCCAGCTCCCAGCGCCCCCAGGGCCCCACTAATGAAAAACTGTTTTTT.

This chain uses TRBV18 with TRBJ1-6; TRBD1 aligns across 10 bases. V shed 2 bases, J shed 6 bases, and the junction held 1 base outside the gene matches. Germline CDR1 reads KGHSH; CDR2 reads LQKENI. There are 15 residues in the CDR3. The CDR3 DNA follows: TGTGCCAGCTCACCAAGACAGGGGGCTAATTCACCCCTCCACTTT. Amino acids: CASSPRQGANSPLHF.

V gene TRBV2 combines with J gene TRBJ2-7, with TRBD1 matching over 7 bases. J lost 2 bases, V lost 5 bases, and 3 bases had no gene match. CDR3 length equals 13 residues. Looked up from germline, CDR1 is SNHLY and CDR2 is FYNNEI. CDR3 in DNA: TGTGCCAGCAGTACTGACAGGGCCTACGAGCAGTACTTC. Its translation: CASSTDRAYEQYF.